The 23 T cell receptor beta chains given below trace back to one sample, sequenced in a study of blood T cell repertoires in COVID-19. Produced via immunoSEQ multiplex PCR; TCRdb's table is partial and in-frame only. The sample yields about 52,000 clones, 86% seen once. Sequenced sample: peripheral blood. Receptors were obtained from an older man with acute or convalescent COVID-19.

V usage is TRBV2 and J usage is TRBJ1-4, with TRBD1 identical over 8 bases. The CDR3 is 15 amino acids. Germline V CDR1 and CDR2: SNHLY, FYNNEI. Trimming removed 7 bases from V and 0 bases from J; junction bases left unmatched: 4. The DNA of the CDR3 is TGTGCCAGCAAGTCACAGGGGGCAACTAATGAAAAACTGTTTTTT. This encodes CASKSQGATNEKLFF. The full variable domain, rest sourced from reference TRBV2 and TRBJ1-4, is EPEVTQTPSHQVTQMGQEVILRCVPISNHLYFYWYRQILGQKVEFLVSFYNNEISEKSEIFDDQFSVERPDGSNFTLKIRSTKLEDSAMYFCASKSQGATNEKLFFGSGTQLSVL.

J is TRBJ1-4 and V is TRBV6-5, with 7 bases lining up with TRBD1. Germline V gene sequence: CDR1 MNHEY, CDR2 SVGAGI. The CDR3 length is 13 residues. The V and J ends lost 10 bases and 4 bases, in that order; junction bases with no gene match: 6. The DNA for the CDR3 is TGTGCCACCAAAACAGGGGTTAATGAAAAACTGTTTTTT. Residues: CATKTGVNEKLFF.

The gene calls are TRBV11-2 and TRBJ2-7, with D perhaps TRBD1 (5 bases). Germline V gene lookup returns CDR1 SGHAT and CDR2 FQNNGV. V lost 0 bases and J lost 2, with 14 bases in between. This CDR3 comprises 16 residues. The CDR3 sequence: CASSLDVFRAPYEQYV. CDR3 coding DNA: TGTGCCAGCAGCTTAGATGTTTTCAGGGCACCCTACGAGCAGTACGTC.

The chain is built from TRBV18 and TRBJ2-7; tentative D call: TRBD1 (6 bases). From germline, CDR1 is KGHSH and CDR2 LQKENI. Trimming left V 6 bases short and J 4 bases short, with 13 bases between. This CDR3 contains 13 residues. The chain's CDR3 is CASSHSDRYEQYF. The DNA for the CDR3 is TGTGCCAGCTCCCATTCCGACAGGTACGAGCAGTACTTC. Combining the CDR3 with reference TRBV18 and TRBJ2-7 gives the whole variable domain NAGVMQNPRHLVRRRGQEARLRCSPMKGHSHVYWYRQLPEEGLKFMVYLQKENIIDESGMPKERFSAEFPKEGPSILRIQQVVRGDSAAYFCASSHSDRYEQYFGPGTRLTVT.

This clone has only one observation. This chain's CDR3 is CASSNSELPLHF. The DNA of the CDR3 is TGTGCCAGCAGCAACTCCGAGTTGCCCCTCCACTTT. This chain links TRBV7-2 with TRBJ1-6; no reliable D call. V lost 5 bases to trimming and J lost 13 bases, with 12 bases between them. Germline CDR1 SGHTA, CDR2 FQGNSA. The CDR3 consists of 12 residues.

A single count supports this clone. The J gene is TRBJ1-2, the V gene TRBV7-6; 7 bases are shared with TRBD1. V was pared by 5 bases and J by 0 bases, with 12 bases of the junction left unmatched. Germline V lookup: CDR1 SGHVS, CDR2 FNYEAQ. CDR3 size: 17 residues. Here the CDR3 reads CASSPGQELAANYGYTF. The CDR3 DNA reads TGTGCCAGCAGCCCCGGACAGGAACTAGCGGCTAACTATGGCTACACCTTC.

This rearrangement joins TRBV28 to TRBJ1-5, with a tentative D call TRBD1 (6 bases). Germline CDR1 and CDR2: MDHEN and SYDVKM. V lost 6 bases and J 4 bases, leaving 10 bases between the germline ends. The CDR3 runs to 13 residues. The CDR3: CASRGDRNQPQHF. The CDR3 DNA sequence: TGTGCCAGCAGGGGAGACAGGAATCAGCCCCAGCATTTT.

The chain has TRBV19 and TRBJ1-5; possible D gene TRBD1, 5 bases. CDR1 is LNHDA, CDR2 SQIVND, per germline (reference sequence). This CDR3 has 13 amino acids. V gave up 5 bases and J gave up 6 bases, with 11 bases separating them. CDR3 nucleotide sequence: TGTGCCAGTAGTTGGCAGGGAGGTCAGCCCCAGCATTTT. Translated, it gives CASSWQGGQPQHF.

The V gene is TRBV6-1, the J gene TRBJ1-1; 7 nucleotides align to TRBD1. The germline V gene encodes CDR1 MNHNS and CDR2 SASEGT. The CDR3 totals 13 residues. V shed 8 bases and J 1 base; nucleotides not matched to a gene: 4. The CDR3, as DNA: TGTGCCAGCCTTAGACAGGGGAACACTGAAGCTTTCTTT. It yields the protein CASLRQGNTEAFF.

The chain has TRBV7-9 and TRBJ1-1; D may be TRBD1 (5 bases). CDR1 is SEHNR, CDR2 FQNEAQ, per germline (reference sequence). This CDR3 region has 14 residues. Trimming took 2 bases from V and 11 from J, leaving 18 bases between them. Here the CDR3 DNA reads TGTGCCAGCAGCTTAATGGGACTCGATGGGATGGCTTTCTTT. Protein product: CASSLMGLDGMAFF.

This chain links TRBV29-1 with TRBJ2-3, with TRBD2 identical over 16 bases. The CDR3 is 15 amino acids. From germline, CDR1 is SQVTM and CDR2 ANQGSEA. With 4 bases clipped from V and 11 bases from J, the junction kept 9 bases outside the gene matches. DNA of the CDR3: TGCAGCGTTGGCAAGGGACTAGCGGGGGGGACGGGGCAGTATTTT. This translates into CSVGKGLAGGTGQYF.

The V and J genes are TRBV5-6 and TRBJ1-5; the match to TRBD1 covers 9 bases. V lost 5 bases, J lost 3 bases, and 9 bases stayed unmatched. Germline assignment: CDR1 SGHDT and CDR2 YYEEEE. This CDR3 has 16 residues. In DNA form, the CDR3 reads TGTGCCAGCAGTTCGGACAGGGGAATAATCAATCAGCCCCAGCATTTT. As protein: CASSSDRGIINQPQHF.

The chain carries TRBV20-1 and TRBJ1-2; TRBD1 matches 7 bases. CDR3 length: 11 residues. Germline assignment: CDR1 DFQATT and CDR2 SNEGSKA (reference sequence). V gave up 5 bases and J gave up 5 bases; unmatched junction bases: 2. DNA of the CDR3: TGCAGTGCTCCAGGGGGGTATGGCTACACCTTC. Protein: CSAPGGYGYTF.

This clone showed up just a few times. The V gene is TRBV27, the J gene TRBJ2-1, with TRBD1 identical over 10 bases. This CDR3 has 20 amino acids. V was pared by 5 bases and J by 0 bases, with 16 bases of the junction left unmatched. Germline V lookup: CDR1 MNHEY, CDR2 SMNVEV (reference sequence). The CDR3, as DNA: TGTGCCAGCAGTCCTACTGGGACAGGGGCCTTCTTACGCTCCTACAATGAGCAGTTCTTC. It encodes CASSPTGTGAFLRSYNEQFF.

This clone has only a few counts. The rearrangement links TRBV2 to TRBJ1-2; D remains ambiguous. Germline-derived CDR1 and CDR2 are SNHLY and FYNNEI. V was trimmed by 6 bases and J by 0 bases, leaving 11 bases between them. The CDR3 consists of 14 residues. The CDR3 loop reads CASSRGRSNYGYTF. The CDR3 DNA reads TGTGCCAGCAGCCGAGGGAGGTCTAACTATGGCTACACCTTC.

The chain couples TRBV5-6 to TRBJ2-5, with 9 positions matching TRBD1. The CDR3 covers 15 residues. Germline lookup yields CDR1 SGHDT and CDR2 YYEEEE. With V trimmed by 4 bases and J by 5 bases, 9 bases remained unmatched. DNA of the CDR3: TGTGCCAGCAGCCGACCACAGGGGGCGGGGGAGACCCAGTACTTC. Protein: CASSRPQGAGETQYF.

This clone was observed once. V is TRBV6-5 and J is TRBJ1-2, with D unclear. Trimming left V 5 bases short and J 8 bases short, with 12 bases between. Looked up from germline, CDR1 is MNHEY and CDR2 is SVGAGI. CDR3 size: 12 residues. CDR3 DNA sequence: TGTGCCAGCAGTAGACCCGGAGGAGGCTACACCTTC. Translating it yields CASSRPGGGYTF.

V is TRBV5-1 and J is TRBJ1-1; D unresolved. The CDR3 spans 13 residues. V was trimmed by 2 bases and J by 3 bases, leaving 8 bases between them. Germline-derived CDR1 and CDR2 are SGHRS and YFSETQ. The CDR3 bases are TGCGCCAGCAGCTTTGGAGGGTACACTGAAGCTTTCTTT. Residues: CASSFGGYTEAFF.

The chain links TRBV4-3 to TRBJ1-5; 9 nucleotides align to TRBD1. The CDR3 is 15 residues long. Germline CDR1 and CDR2: LGHNA and YSLEER. Germline trimming cut 1 base from V and 2 bases from J; bases unmatched to any gene: 0. CDR3 bases: TGCGCCAGCAGCCAAGGGACAGGGGGCAATCAGCCCCAGCATTTT. This translates into CASSQGTGGNQPQHF.

V gene TRBV6-6 combines with J gene TRBJ2-2, with 9 positions matching TRBD1. The CDR3 consists of 14 residues. V lost 8 bases and J lost 4; bases outside the gene matches: 5. Germline V gene sequence: CDR1 MNHNY, CDR2 SVGAGI (reference sequence). The DNA for the CDR3 is TGTGCCAGCCGGACAGGGGACGGCACCGGGGAGCTGTTTTTT. It specifies CASRTGDGTGELFF.

V is TRBV29-1 and J is TRBJ1-1, with D unclear. This CDR3 is built from 11 residues. The germline V gene has CDR1 SQVTM and CDR2 ANQGSEA. Trimming stripped 7 bases from V and 7 bases from J, with 13 bases between. The CDR3 spells CSGKIADEAFF. The CDR3 DNA reads as TGCAGCGGTAAGATTGCAGATGAAGCTTTCTTT.

The V call is TRBV28, the J call TRBJ1-4; TRBD1 matches at 9 bases. J gave up 5 bases and V 3 bases, and 7 bases lay outside the gene matches. From germline, CDR1 is MDHEN and CDR2 SYDVKM. The CDR3 has 16 amino acids. The CDR3 protein is CASSLLIQGANEKLFF. The CDR3 coding sequence is TGTGCCAGCAGTTTGCTTATACAGGGGGCGAATGAAAAACTGTTTTTT.

This rearrangement joins TRBV5-4 to TRBJ2-1; D is perhaps TRBD2 (5 bases). The V and J ends lost 4 bases and 3 bases respectively, with 8 bases between them. CDR3 length: 13 amino acids. CDR1 SGHNT and CDR2 YYREEE come from the germline V gene (reference sequence). CDR3 protein: CASSSGFYNEQFF. CDR3 in DNA: TGTGCCAGCAGCAGCGGTTTCTACAATGAGCAGTTCTTC.